Presented here are 6 T cell receptor beta chains from one specimen sequenced in a study of blood T cell repertoires in COVID-19. Using immunoSEQ multiplex PCR, the repertoire was profiled, and TCRdb retains in-frame clones only, with some absent. Of fewer than 90,000 clones listed, about nine tenths are singletons. The source material was peripheral blood. These TCRs come from a middle-aged man with active or convalescent COVID-19.

The CDR3 DNA follows: TGCGCCAGCAGCCTGGACAGTCCCTCTGGAAACACCATATATTTT. This gives the protein CASSLDSPSGNTIYF. The chain has TRBV5-1 and TRBJ1-3; maybe TRBD1 (6 bases). In germline, CDR1 is SGHRS, CDR2 YFSETQ. V was trimmed by 4 bases and J by 0 bases, leaving 11 bases between them. The CDR3 loop spans 15 amino acids. Full variable domain (remainder filled in from reference TRBV5-1 and TRBJ1-3): KAGVTQTPRYLIKTRGQQVTLSCSPISGHRSVSWYQQTPGQGLQFLFEYFSETQRNKGNFPGRFSGRQFSNSRSEMNVSTLELGDSALYLCASSLDSPSGNTIYFGEGSWLTVV.

J is TRBJ1-4 and V is TRBV7-6; D might be TRBD1 (5 bases). CDR3 length equals 15 residues. V lost 7 bases, J lost 8 bases, and 20 bases lay in between. Germline-derived CDR1 and CDR2 are SGHVS and FNYEAQ. The CDR3 bases are TGTGCCAGCACCAAGGGGCAGACAAAAGGCGAAAAACTGTTTTTT. Its translation: CASTKGQTKGEKLFF.

The V and J genes are TRBV19 and TRBJ1-5, with D uncertain. CDR1 and CDR2 from the germline V gene are LNHDA and SQIVND (reference sequence). The V end lost 5 bases, the J end lost 5 bases, and 10 bases lay between the germline ends. The CDR3 is made up of 13 amino acids. The chain's CDR3 is CASSPRPDQPQHF. The CDR3 DNA reads TGTGCCAGTAGTCCTCGCCCAGATCAGCCCCAGCATTTT.

There are a few counts of this clone. The rearrangement uses TRBV5-1 and TRBJ2-3; 11 bases agree with TRBD1. The CDR3 totals 16 residues. CDR1 and CDR2 (germline): SGHRS, YFSETQ. V lost 0 bases to trimming and J lost 6 bases; unmatched junction nucleotides: 6. The CDR3 DNA follows: TGCGCCAGCAGCTTGGTGGTCGGACAGGGGGCCGATACGCAGTATTTT. This codes for CASSLVVGQGADTQYF.

V usage is TRBV15 and J usage is TRBJ2-5; 7 nucleotides align to TRBD1. The CDR3 runs to 15 residues. Germline V lookup: CDR1 LNHNV, CDR2 YYDKDF (reference sequence). J lost 1 base, V lost 5 bases, and 7 bases had no gene match. CDR3 sequence: CATSRRDSPQETQYF. The CDR3 bases are TGTGCCACCAGCCGCAGGGACAGCCCCCAAGAGACCCAGTACTTC.

V and J are TRBV19 and TRBJ2-3, with TRBD2 matching 9 bases. The junction had 2 bases not matched to a gene; V was cut back by 3 bases and J by 1 base. The CDR3 loop spans 15 amino acids. Germline lookup yields CDR1 LNHDA and CDR2 SQIVND (reference sequence). The CDR3 region is CASSMIAGGTDTQYF. Written as DNA, the CDR3 is TGTGCCAGTAGTATGATAGCGGGGGGCACAGATACGCAGTATTTT.